The T cell receptor beta chain described here comes from a study of T cells in Graves' hyperthyroidism and ophthalmopathy. Amplification of TCR beta CDR3 regions used RNA as the template. The HTBI primer set was used in a first-round RT-PCR of the TCR CDR3. TCRdb ran MiXCR on the multiplex PCR reads and lists one entry per CDR3 protein. This sample has hundreds of thousands of distinct CDR3 sequences, with nearly 45% found just once. V lost 8 bases to trimming and J lost 4 bases, with 14 bases between them. The CDR3 is made up of 13 amino acids. Germline CDR1 SEHNR, CDR2 FQNEAQ (reference sequence). This chain connects TRBV7-9 to TRBJ1-1, with a possible D match to TRBD1 (6 bases). The sequenced sample consisted of peripheral blood or thyroid tissue (not recorded which). This TCR was recovered from an adult man with Graves' disease, either hyperthyroidism or ophthalmopathy (not recorded which). The DNA for the CDR3 is TGTGCCAGCCAGGACAGTAGCGGCACTGAAGCTTTCTTT. Translating gives CASQDSSGTEAFF.